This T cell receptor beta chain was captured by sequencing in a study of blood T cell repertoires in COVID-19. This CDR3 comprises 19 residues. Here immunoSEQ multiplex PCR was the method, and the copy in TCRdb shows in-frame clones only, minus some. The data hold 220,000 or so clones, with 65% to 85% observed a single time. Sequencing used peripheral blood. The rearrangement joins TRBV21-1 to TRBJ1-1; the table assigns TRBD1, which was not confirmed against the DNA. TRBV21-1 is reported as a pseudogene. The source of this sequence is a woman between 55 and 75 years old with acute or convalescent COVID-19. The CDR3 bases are TGTGCCAGCAGCAAAAAGGGGGACCTGGACAGGGGGCAGAGCACTGAAGCTTTCTTT. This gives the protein CASSKKGDLDRGQSTEAFF.